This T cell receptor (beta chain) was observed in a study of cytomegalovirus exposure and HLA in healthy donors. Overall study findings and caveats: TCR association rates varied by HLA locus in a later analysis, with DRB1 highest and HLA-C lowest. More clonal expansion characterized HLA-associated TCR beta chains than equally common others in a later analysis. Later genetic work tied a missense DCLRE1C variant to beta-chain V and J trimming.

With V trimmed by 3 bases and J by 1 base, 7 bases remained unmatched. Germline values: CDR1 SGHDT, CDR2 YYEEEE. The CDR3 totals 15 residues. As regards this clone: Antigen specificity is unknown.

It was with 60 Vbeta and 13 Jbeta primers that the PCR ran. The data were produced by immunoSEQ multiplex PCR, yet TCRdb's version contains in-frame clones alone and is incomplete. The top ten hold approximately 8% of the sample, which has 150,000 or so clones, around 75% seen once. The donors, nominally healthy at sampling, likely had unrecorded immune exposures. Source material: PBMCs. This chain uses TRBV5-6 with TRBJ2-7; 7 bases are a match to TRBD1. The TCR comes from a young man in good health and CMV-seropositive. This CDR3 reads CASSYRGLTSYEQYF. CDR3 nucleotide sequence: TGTGCCAGCAGCTACAGGGGCCTTACTTCCTACGAGCAGTACTTC.